The subject of this entry is one T cell receptor beta chain. The antigen remains undetermined. This entry comes from a study of cytotoxic CD8 clonotypes in ibrutinib-treated CLL. Study at large: Patient counts were ten to eleven relapsed/refractory, around 15 treatment-naive and around 17 IGHV unmutated.

This CDR3 has 11 residues. After removal of 2 bases from V and 15 bases from J, the junction contained 3 bases not matched to a gene. The germline V gene has CDR1 SGHRS and CDR2 YFSETQ. Assay: immunoSEQ multiplex PCR; the TCRdb copy retains only in-frame clones and omits some. The repertoire holds some 200,000 clones, with around 72% as singletons. Findings of the study overall: Treatment left the uncommon public clonotypes either contracted or stable in frequency.

This TCR was sampled from a human donor with chronic lymphocytic leukemia. Specimen: PBMCs, collected after 24 months of ibrutinib treatment. The chain employs TRBV5-1 and TRBJ2-1; 9 bases agree with TRBD2. The CDR3 spells CASSLGTSLFF. In DNA, the CDR3 is TGCGCCAGCAGCTTAGGGACTAGCCTGTTCTTC.